This entry describes one T cell receptor (beta chain). The sample is drawn from a study of blood T cell repertoires in COVID-19. In the study overall: Spain, Italy and the United States supplied samples that represented acute and convalescent COVID-19. The analysed material was cDNA or gDNA that came from T cells, B-cell-depleted T cells, or PBMCs.

As originally analysed: The authors estimated nucleated cell counts from reference gene primer amplification. The data were produced by immunoSEQ multiplex PCR, yet TCRdb's version contains in-frame clones alone and is incomplete. The DNA was the basis for D and trimming; V, J and clone size are from that table. Altogether 100,000 or so clones are present, approximately 80% being singletons, with the ten largest covering 8.5% to 12%. Germline trimming cut 3 bases from V and 5 bases from J; bases unmatched to any gene: 15. This CDR3 has 16 residues. CDR1 and CDR2 from the germline V gene are SQVTM and ANQGSEA.

V gene TRBV29-1 combines with J gene TRBJ1-1; the match to TRBD1 covers 7 bases. Input material: peripheral blood. The sequence came from a human donor in a cohort sampled during active COVID-19. CDR3 sequence reads: CSVDGLEGASETEAFF. Written as DNA, the CDR3 is TGCAGCGTTGATGGGCTCGAGGGGGCGTCAGAAACTGAAGCTTTCTTT.